The next 32 T cell receptor beta chains were all read from a single sample in a study of monozygotic twins with inflammatory bowel disease. TCRdb reprocessed the 5' RACE reads; each CDR3 protein has one entry and no DNA is given. In total, the table holds about 160,000 distinct CDR3 sequences. The specimen was blood. These receptors originate from a human donor with ulcerative colitis or Crohn's disease, or a healthy co-twin of an affected twin (not recorded which).

V usage is TRBV7-2 and J usage is TRBJ1-5; TCRdb's D gene call, TRBD1, goes unchecked for lack of DNA. The CDR3 loop spans 16 amino acids. The germline V gene has CDR1 SGHTA and CDR2 FQGNSA. CDR3 in amino acids: CASSLAGTGANQPQHF.

J is TRBJ2-7 and V is TRBV7-8. This CDR3 spans 13 amino acids. Per germline, CDR1 SGHVS and CDR2 FQNEAQ. The CDR3 protein is CASSLGGTSEQYF.

The chain employs TRBV19 and TRBJ2-2. The CDR3 has 15 amino acids. Germline loops: CDR1 LNHDA, CDR2 SQIVND (reference sequence). The CDR3 here is CASSMTGASTGELFF.

This chain connects TRBV4-1 to TRBJ2-5. The CDR3 is made up of 15 amino acids. CDR1 and CDR2 from the germline V gene are MGHRA and YSYEKL. The CDR3 sequence: CASSPDWANQETQYF.

The CDR3 spells CASSQGGGLAGEQYF. The chain combines TRBV4-1 with TRBJ2-7; TCRdb picks TRBD2, but there is no DNA to check that call. CDR3 length equals 15 residues. Germline V CDR1 and CDR2: MGHRA, YSYEKL.

This chain uses TRBV5-1 with TRBJ1-1; the D call of TRBD1 rests on TCRdb alone, since no DNA is present to check it. The CDR3 is made up of 15 amino acids. In germline, CDR1 is SGHRS, CDR2 YFSETQ. The CDR3 here is CASSLEGNGGTEAFF.

The chain is built from TRBV5-6 and TRBJ1-5; TCRdb reports TRBD1, a call that lacks DNA to check it against. The CDR3 covers 12 residues. From germline, CDR1 is SGHDT and CDR2 YYEEEE. CDR3 sequence: CASSSNRGSQHF.

The chain is built from TRBV20-1 and TRBJ2-1; there is no DNA to check the TCRdb D call of TRBD2. In germline, CDR1 is DFQATT, CDR2 SNEGSKA (reference sequence). There are 14 residues in the CDR3. CDR3: CSAPIPGLLNEQFF.

The genes are TRBV7-2 and TRBJ2-1; there is no DNA to check the TCRdb D call of TRBD2. Germline V CDR1 and CDR2: SGHTA, FQGNSA. The CDR3 covers 14 residues. This CDR3 is CASSFSAGYNEQFF.

V and J are TRBV21-1 and TRBJ1-3. TRBV21-1 is tagged as a pseudogene. The CDR3 covers 18 residues. The CDR3 spells CASSKELPQSSSGNTIYF.

The CDR3 loop is CSATIAGGLNNEQFF. The V gene is TRBV20-1, the J gene TRBJ2-1; checking the TCRdb D call of TRBD2 is not possible without DNA. CDR1 is DFQATT, CDR2 SNEGSKA, per germline (reference sequence). The CDR3 totals 15 residues.

The chain combines TRBV6-1 with TRBJ1-5. This CDR3 has 16 residues. Germline V gives CDR1 MNHNS, CDR2 SASEGT. This CDR3 reads CASSESVGSSNQPQHF.

This chain links TRBV10-3 with TRBJ1-2; TCRdb calls TRBD1, which cannot be checked without DNA. This CDR3 region has 13 residues. The germline gives CDR1 ENHRY, CDR2 SYGVKD. The CDR3 sequence is CATGDTEYPGYTF.

The rearrangement uses TRBV7-2 and TRBJ1-2; TCRdb outputs TRBD1, but without DNA this stays unchecked. The germline CDR1 and CDR2 sequences are SGHTA and FQGNSA. The CDR3 is made up of 18 amino acids. The CDR3 spells CASSLAGRTGKGGNGYTF.

This chain joins TRBV12-3 or TRBV12-4 and TRBJ2-7. CDR3 length: 14 amino acids. The CDR3 region is CASSLGGSVYEQYF.

The chain uses TRBV21-1 and TRBJ2-1. TRBV21-1 is marked as a pseudogene. This CDR3 has 13 residues. The CDR3 protein is CASSKAPMNEQFF.

This chain links TRBV30 with TRBJ2-7; TCRdb's D call of TRBD2 is untestable without DNA. Germline V CDR1 and CDR2: GTSNPN, SVGIG (reference sequence). The length of the CDR3 is 14 residues. This chain's CDR3 is CAWSESLRENEQYF.

This chain joins TRBV20-1 and TRBJ2-1. The CDR3 has 14 residues. The V gene's germline CDR1 is DFQATT and CDR2 SNEGSKA (reference sequence). CDR3 amino acids: CSAVANPNYNEQFF.

The chain carries TRBV20-1 and TRBJ2-1; no DNA is available, so the TRBD1 call from TCRdb remains unchecked. The CDR3 totals 15 residues. Germline V gene lookup returns CDR1 DFQATT and CDR2 SNEGSKA (reference sequence). CDR3 sequence reads: CSAFSPGQAYNEQFF.

The rearrangement joins TRBV27 to TRBJ2-3; TCRdb outputs TRBD2, but without DNA this stays unchecked. The CDR3 totals 14 residues. The germline V gene encodes CDR1 MNHEY and CDR2 SMNVEV (reference sequence). CDR3 protein: CASRTEGLRDTQYF.

The rearrangement joins TRBV7-2 to TRBJ2-2; absent DNA, TCRdb's TRBD1 call cannot be checked. The V gene's germline CDR1 is SGHTA and CDR2 FQGNSA. The CDR3 consists of 17 residues. The CDR3: CASSLRGSPSGTGELFF.

The chain carries TRBV5-1 and TRBJ1-1; TCRdb picks TRBD1, but there is no DNA to check that call. CDR3 length: 14 residues. Germline CDR1 reads SGHRS; CDR2 reads YFSETQ. CDR3 in amino acids: CASSSRQGNTEAFF.

CDR3 protein: CSARGAGGSIYEQYF. J is TRBJ2-7 and V is TRBV20-1; TCRdb's D call, TRBD2, is unchecked because there is no DNA. The germline V gene encodes CDR1 DFQATT and CDR2 SNEGSKA (reference sequence). The CDR3 loop spans 15 amino acids.

The chain links TRBV2 to TRBJ2-1; TCRdb proposes TRBD2, but this gene call is untestable without DNA. CDR3 size: 14 residues. In germline, CDR1 is SNHLY, CDR2 FYNNEI. CDR3 protein: CASMREGGDVKQFF.

The chain employs TRBV6-1 and TRBJ1-2; TCRdb reports TRBD1, a call that lacks DNA to check it against. This CDR3 spans 15 amino acids. The V gene's germline CDR1 is MNHNS and CDR2 SASEGT. CDR3 residues: CASRSTGGQGGRYTF.

The rearrangement uses TRBV5-1 and TRBJ2-7. The CDR3 loop spans 17 amino acids. The V gene's germline CDR1 is SGHRS and CDR2 YFSETQ. The CDR3 is CASSLGLAGESSYEQYF.

The genes are TRBV3-1 and TRBJ2-4. CDR3 length: 15 amino acids. CDR1 and CDR2 (germline): LGHDT, YNNKEL (reference sequence). This CDR3 is CASSQVLLARHIQYF.

The chain employs TRBV5-1 and TRBJ1-4. The CDR3 is made up of 13 amino acids. Germline loops: CDR1 SGHRS, CDR2 YFSETQ. CDR3 loop: CASSLQGGEKLFF.

The chain combines TRBV5-4 with TRBJ2-5; the TRBD1 assignment by TCRdb is unverifiable without DNA. The CDR3 length is 16 residues. Germline lookup yields CDR1 SGHNT and CDR2 YYREEE (reference sequence). CDR3 residues: CASSSTQGGYQETQYF. The full variable domain, completed using reference TRBV5-4 and TRBJ2-5, is ETGVTQSPTHLIKTRGQQVTLRCSSQSGHNTVSWYQQALGQGPQFIFQYYREEENGRGNFPPRFSGLQFPNYSSELNVNALELDDSALYLCASSSTQGGYQETQYFGPGTRLLVL.

J is TRBJ2-7 and V is TRBV12-3 or TRBV12-4; TCRdb calls TRBD2, which cannot be checked without DNA. This CDR3 has 15 residues. The CDR3: CASSFVGLAPYEQYF.

This chain connects TRBV4-3 to TRBJ2-7. The germline gives CDR1 LGHNA, CDR2 YSLEER. The length of the CDR3 is 13 residues. CDR3 loop: CASSRGFKYEQYF.

The chain joins TRBV5-4 to TRBJ2-5; the D gene TCRdb calls, TRBD2, cannot be checked with no DNA. The length of the CDR3 is 15 residues. Looked up from germline, CDR1 is SGHNT and CDR2 is YYREEE (reference sequence). The CDR3 reads CASSLKKGPKETQYF. Full variable domain (missing parts from reference TRBV5-4 and TRBJ2-5): ETGVTQSPTHLIKTRGQQVTLRCSSQSGHNTVSWYQQALGQGPQFIFQYYREEENGRGNFPPRFSGLQFPNYSSELNVNALELDDSALYLCASSLKKGPKETQYFGPGTRLLVL.